This T cell receptor (beta chain) derives from a study of a mutant IDH1 vaccine in newly diagnosed glioma. Study details: Radiotherapy, temozolomide, or both had been given previously, and both were given to most. At week 47 came visit V13, while visit V12 had come at week 35.

CDR1 ENHRY and CDR2 SYGVKD come from the germline V gene. The V end lost 2 bases, the J end lost 4 bases, and 14 bases lay between the germline ends. CDR3 length: 15 residues. Only in-frame clones appear in the TCRdb table, and some are missing; sequencing was by immunoSEQ multiplex PCR. There are over 30,000 clones in the sample; 80% to 90% occur only once, and 12% lies in the top ten. The time point denotes: week 47, end of study. In the vaccine, a single dose held 300 ug of the mutant IDH1 20-mer peptide, along with topical imiquimod. Notes on this clone: Its specificity is not known.

This chain links TRBV10-3 with TRBJ1-2; D is undetermined. The sequencing used PBMCs, collected from a glioma patient whose treatment included an IDH1 peptide vaccine. The TCR was taken from a woman aged 25 to 39 with glioma. The CDR3 protein is CAISEHRATIYGYTF. DNA for the CDR3: TGTGCCATCAGTGAGCATCGGGCCACTATCTATGGCTACACCTTC.